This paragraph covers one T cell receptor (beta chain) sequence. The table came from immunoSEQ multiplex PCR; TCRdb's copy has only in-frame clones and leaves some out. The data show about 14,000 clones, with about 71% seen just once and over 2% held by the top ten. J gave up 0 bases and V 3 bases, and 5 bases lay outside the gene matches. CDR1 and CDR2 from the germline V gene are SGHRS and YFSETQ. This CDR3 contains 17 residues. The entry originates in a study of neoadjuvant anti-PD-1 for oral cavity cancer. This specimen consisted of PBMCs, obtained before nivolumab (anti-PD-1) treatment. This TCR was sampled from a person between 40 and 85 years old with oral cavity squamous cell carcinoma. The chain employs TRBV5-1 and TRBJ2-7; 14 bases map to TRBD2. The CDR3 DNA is TGCGCCAGCAGCTCCAGGACTAGCGGGGGGAGCTCCTACGAGCAGTACTTC. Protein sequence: CASSSRTSGGSSYEQYF.